The source of this TCR beta chain is a study of cytomegalovirus exposure and HLA in healthy donors. Study as a whole: Inside one of the first data releases sat 85 million or so unique TCRs taken from HLA-typed donors.

The primer mix had 60 Vbeta and 13 Jbeta primers. Profiling relied on immunoSEQ multiplex PCR, and the TCRdb table lists in-frame clones only, not all of them. The repertoire consists of more than 100,000 clones, with about 83% occurring once and the leading ten covering approximately 2.5%. Germline-derived CDR1 and CDR2 are LNHNV and YYDKDF (reference sequence). The CDR3 totals 17 residues. The V gene lost 0 bases and the J gene lost 3 bases, with 15 bases spanning the gap. The V gene is TRBV15, the J gene TRBJ1-5; unclear D gene. The sample consisted of PBMCs. This clonotype was sampled from a woman aged 40 to 50 in good health and CMV-seropositive. The CDR3 DNA follows: TGTGCCACCAGCAGAGAGAGGGTGACTGCGTACAATCAGCCCCAGCATTTT. Translating gives CATSRERVTAYNQPQHF.